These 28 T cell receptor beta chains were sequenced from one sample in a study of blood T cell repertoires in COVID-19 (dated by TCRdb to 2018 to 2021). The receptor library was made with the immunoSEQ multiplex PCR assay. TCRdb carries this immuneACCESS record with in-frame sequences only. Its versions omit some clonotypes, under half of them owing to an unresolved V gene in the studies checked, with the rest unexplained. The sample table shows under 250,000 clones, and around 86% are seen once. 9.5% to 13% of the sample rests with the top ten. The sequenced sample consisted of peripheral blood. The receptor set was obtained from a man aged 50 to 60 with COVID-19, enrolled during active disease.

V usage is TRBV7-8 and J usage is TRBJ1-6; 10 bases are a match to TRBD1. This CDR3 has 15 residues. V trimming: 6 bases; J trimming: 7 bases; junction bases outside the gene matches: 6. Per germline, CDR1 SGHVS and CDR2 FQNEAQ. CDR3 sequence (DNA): TGTGCCAGCAGTGCCCAGGGACAGGGGAATTCACCCCTCCACTTT. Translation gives CASSAQGQGNSPLHF.

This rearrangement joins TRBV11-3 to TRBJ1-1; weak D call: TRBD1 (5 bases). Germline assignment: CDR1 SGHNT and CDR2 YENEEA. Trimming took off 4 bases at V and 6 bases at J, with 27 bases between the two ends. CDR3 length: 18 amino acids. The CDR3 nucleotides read TGTGCCAGCAGCTCCTTCCGGTTGGCAGGGTGGCCGTACGCTGAAGCTTTCTTT. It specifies CASSSFRLAGWPYAEAFF.

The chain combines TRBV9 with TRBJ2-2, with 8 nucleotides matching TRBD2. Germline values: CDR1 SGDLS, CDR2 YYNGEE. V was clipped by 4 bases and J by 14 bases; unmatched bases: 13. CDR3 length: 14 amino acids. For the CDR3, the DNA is TGTGCCAGCAGCACCAACCCGAGCAGCGGGGGTCTGTTTTTT. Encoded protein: CASSTNPSSGGLFF.

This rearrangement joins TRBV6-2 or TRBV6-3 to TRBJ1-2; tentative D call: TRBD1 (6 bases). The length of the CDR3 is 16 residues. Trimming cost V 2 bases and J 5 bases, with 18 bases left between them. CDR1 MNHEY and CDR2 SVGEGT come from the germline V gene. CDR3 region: CASSYPGEPGRYGYTF. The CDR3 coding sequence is TGTGCCAGCAGTTACCCAGGGGAACCGGGTCGGTATGGCTACACCTTC.

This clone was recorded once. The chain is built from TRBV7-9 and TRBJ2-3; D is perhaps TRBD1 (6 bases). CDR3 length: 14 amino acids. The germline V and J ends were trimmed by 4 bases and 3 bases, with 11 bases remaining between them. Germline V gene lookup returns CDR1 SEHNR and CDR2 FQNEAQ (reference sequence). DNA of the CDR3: TGTGCCAGCAGCTCCTTACAGGGTACAGATACGCAGTATTTT. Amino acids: CASSSLQGTDTQYF.

The CDR3 spells CAISEPGTSASYNEQFF. CDR3 bases: TGTGCCATCAGTGAGCCCGGGACTAGCGCATCCTACAATGAGCAGTTCTTC. V is TRBV10-3 and J is TRBJ2-1; 10 bases line up with TRBD2. Germline CDR1 is ENHRY and CDR2 is SYGVKD. This CDR3 spans 17 amino acids. The ends lost 2 bases at V and 1 base at J; junction bases unmatched: 5.

The CDR3 DNA reads TGCGCCAGCAGTGGCGAGGATTTAGGCACTGAAGCTTTCTTT. It specifies CASSGEDLGTEAFF. This sequence joins TRBV5-1 and TRBJ1-1; D remains unclear. The germline V gene encodes CDR1 SGHRS and CDR2 YFSETQ. The CDR3 has 14 residues. Between the trimmed V and J ends, which lost 5 bases and 4 bases, there was a span of 15 bases.

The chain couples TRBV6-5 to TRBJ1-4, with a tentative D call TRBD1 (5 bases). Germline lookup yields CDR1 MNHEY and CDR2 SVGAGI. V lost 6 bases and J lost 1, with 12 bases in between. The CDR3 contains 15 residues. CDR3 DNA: TGTGCCAGCAGACCTCGGAGGGGAACTAATGAAAAACTGTTTTTT. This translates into CASRPRRGTNEKLFF.

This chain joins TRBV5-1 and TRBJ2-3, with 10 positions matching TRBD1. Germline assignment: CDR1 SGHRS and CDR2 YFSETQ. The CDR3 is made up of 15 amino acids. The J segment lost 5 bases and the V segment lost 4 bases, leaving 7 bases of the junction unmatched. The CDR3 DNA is TGCGCCAGCAGCGGCGGGACAGGGGCCCAAGATACGCAGTATTTT. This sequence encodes CASSGGTGAQDTQYF.

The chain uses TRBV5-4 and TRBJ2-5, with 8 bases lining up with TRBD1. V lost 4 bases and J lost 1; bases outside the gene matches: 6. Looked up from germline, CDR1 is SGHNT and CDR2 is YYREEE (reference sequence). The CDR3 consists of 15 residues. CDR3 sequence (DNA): TGTGCCAGCAGCCCCGGAGGACAGGGCCAAGAGACCCAGTACTTC. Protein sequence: CASSPGGQGQETQYF.

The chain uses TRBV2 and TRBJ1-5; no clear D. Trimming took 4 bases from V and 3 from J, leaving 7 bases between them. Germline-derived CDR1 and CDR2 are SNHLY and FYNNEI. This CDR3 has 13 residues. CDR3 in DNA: TGTGCCAGCAGTGCGGCGGCCAATCAGCCCCAGCATTTT. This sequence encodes CASSAAANQPQHF.

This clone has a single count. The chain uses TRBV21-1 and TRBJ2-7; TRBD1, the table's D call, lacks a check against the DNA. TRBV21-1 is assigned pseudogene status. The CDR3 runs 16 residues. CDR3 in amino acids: CASSKANRTGPYEQYF. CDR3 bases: TGTGCCAGCAGCAAAGCTAATAGGACAGGGCCCTACGAGCAGTACTTC.

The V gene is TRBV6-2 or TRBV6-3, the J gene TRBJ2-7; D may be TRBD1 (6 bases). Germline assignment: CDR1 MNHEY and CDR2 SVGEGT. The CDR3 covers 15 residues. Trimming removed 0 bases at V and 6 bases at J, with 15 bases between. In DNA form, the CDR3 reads TGTGCCAGCAGTTACTCTGGGGGCAAGCTAGCCGAGCAGTACTTC. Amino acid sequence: CASSYSGGKLAEQYF.

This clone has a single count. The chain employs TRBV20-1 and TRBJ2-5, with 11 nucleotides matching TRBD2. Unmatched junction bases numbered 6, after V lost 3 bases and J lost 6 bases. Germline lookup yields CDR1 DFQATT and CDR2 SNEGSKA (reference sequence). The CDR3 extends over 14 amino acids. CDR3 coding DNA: TGCAGTGCTAGTAATAGCGGGGGGGCCCAGACCCAGTACTTC. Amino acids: CSASNSGGAQTQYF.

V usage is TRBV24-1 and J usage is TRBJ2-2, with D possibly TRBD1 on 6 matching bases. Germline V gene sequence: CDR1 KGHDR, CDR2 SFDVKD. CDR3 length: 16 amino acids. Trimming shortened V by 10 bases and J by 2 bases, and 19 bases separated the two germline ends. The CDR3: CATGETGHRNTGELFF. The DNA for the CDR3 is TGTGCCACAGGGGAAACGGGACACCGAAACACCGGGGAGCTGTTTTTT.

CDR3 sequence: CASSQAGLAGVSSYNEQFF. CDR3 in DNA: TGTGCCAGCAGCCAAGCGGGACTAGCGGGGGTTAGCTCCTACAATGAGCAGTTCTTC. The J gene is TRBJ2-1, the V gene TRBV3-1 (or the pseudogene TRBV3-2); 14 bases are a match to TRBD2. Losses at the gene ends were 1 base for V and 0 bases for J; bases not matched to a gene: 5. Germline V gene sequence: CDR1 LGHDT, CDR2 YNNKEL (reference sequence). CDR3 length: 19 amino acids.

Here the CDR3 DNA reads TGTGCCATTCGACAGGGAGTTTCCTACGAGCAGTACTTC. Its protein is CAIRQGVSYEQYF. This chain uses TRBV2 with TRBJ2-7; the match to TRBD1 covers 7 bases. Germline V gives CDR1 SNHLY, CDR2 FYNNEI. J gave up 1 base and V 10 bases, and 7 bases lay outside the gene matches. This CDR3 is built from 13 residues.

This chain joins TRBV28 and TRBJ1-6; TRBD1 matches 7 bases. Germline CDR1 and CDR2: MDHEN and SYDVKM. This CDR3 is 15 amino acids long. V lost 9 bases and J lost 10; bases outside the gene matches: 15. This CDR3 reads CARPQGGSRRSPLHF. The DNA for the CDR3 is TGTGCCAGGCCCCAGGGGGGCTCAAGGAGGTCACCCCTCCACTTT.

CDR3 sequence reads: CASSHRDRTNEKLFF. The CDR3 bases are TGTGCCAGCAGCCACCGGGACAGGACTAATGAAAAACTGTTTTTT. This chain joins TRBV28 and TRBJ1-4, with TRBD1 matching 8 bases. Losses at the gene ends were 6 bases for V and 2 bases for J; bases not matched to a gene: 5. Germline V CDR1 and CDR2: MDHEN, SYDVKM. This CDR3 has 15 amino acids.

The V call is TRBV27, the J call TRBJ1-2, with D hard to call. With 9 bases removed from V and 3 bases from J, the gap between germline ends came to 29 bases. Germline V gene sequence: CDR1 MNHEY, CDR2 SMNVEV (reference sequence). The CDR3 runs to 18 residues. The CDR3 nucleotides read TGTGCCAGTGCCACTTATTCCTGGGCCACGAAGTCTGACTATGGCTACACCTTC. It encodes CASATYSWATKSDYGYTF.

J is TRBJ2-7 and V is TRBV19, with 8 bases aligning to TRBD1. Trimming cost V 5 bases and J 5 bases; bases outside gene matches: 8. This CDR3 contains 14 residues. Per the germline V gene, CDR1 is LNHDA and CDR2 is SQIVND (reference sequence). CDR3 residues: CASSVDRGVNEQYF. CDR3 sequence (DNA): TGTGCCAGTAGTGTCGACAGGGGAGTCAACGAGCAGTACTTC.

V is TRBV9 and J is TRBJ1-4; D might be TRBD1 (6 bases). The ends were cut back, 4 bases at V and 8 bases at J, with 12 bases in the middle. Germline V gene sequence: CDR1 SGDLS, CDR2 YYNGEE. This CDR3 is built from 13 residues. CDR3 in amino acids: CASSPGTKEKLFF. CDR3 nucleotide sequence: TGTGCCAGCAGCCCAGGGACAAAGGAAAAACTGTTTTTT. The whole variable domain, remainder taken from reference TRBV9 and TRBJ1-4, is DSGVTQTPKHLITATGQRVTLRCSPRSGDLSVYWYQQSLDQGLQFLIQYYNGEERAKGNILERFSAQQFPDLHSELNLSSLELGDSALYFCASSPGTKEKLFFGSGTQLSVL.

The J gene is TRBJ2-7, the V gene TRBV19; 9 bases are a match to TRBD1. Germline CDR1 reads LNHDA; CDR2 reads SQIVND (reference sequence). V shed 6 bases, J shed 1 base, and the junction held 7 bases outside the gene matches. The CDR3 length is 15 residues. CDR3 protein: CASSKSGTGSYEQYF. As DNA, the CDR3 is TGTGCCAGTAGCAAAAGTGGGACAGGGTCCTACGAGCAGTACTTC.

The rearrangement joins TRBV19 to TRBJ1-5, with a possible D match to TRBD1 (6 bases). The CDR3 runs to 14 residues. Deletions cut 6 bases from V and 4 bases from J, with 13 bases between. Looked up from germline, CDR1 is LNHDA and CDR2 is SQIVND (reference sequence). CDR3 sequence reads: CASRPGQINQPQHF. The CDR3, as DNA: TGTGCCAGTAGACCCGGACAGATAAATCAGCCCCAGCATTTT.

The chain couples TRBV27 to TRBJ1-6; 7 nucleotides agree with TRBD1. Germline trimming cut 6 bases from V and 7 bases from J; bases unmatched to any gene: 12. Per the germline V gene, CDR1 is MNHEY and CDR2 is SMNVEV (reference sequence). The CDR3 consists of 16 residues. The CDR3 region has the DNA TGTGCCAGCAGCGTATTCCGACAGGGCGGAAATTCACCCCTCCACTTT. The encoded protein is CASSVFRQGGNSPLHF.

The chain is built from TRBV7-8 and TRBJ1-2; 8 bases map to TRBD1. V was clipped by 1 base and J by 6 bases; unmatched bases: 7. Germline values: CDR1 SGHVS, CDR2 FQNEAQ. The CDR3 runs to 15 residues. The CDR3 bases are TGTGCCAGCAGCTTAGACTTCGTGACAGGGGATGGCTACACCTTC. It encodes CASSLDFVTGDGYTF.

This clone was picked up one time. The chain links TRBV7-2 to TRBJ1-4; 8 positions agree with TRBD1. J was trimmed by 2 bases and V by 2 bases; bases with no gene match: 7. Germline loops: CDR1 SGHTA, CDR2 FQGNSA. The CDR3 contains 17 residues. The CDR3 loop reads CASSLQGAGLTNEKLFF. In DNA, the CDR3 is TGTGCCAGCAGCTTACAGGGGGCCGGTCTTACTAATGAAAAACTGTTTTTT. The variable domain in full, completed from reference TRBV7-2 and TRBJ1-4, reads GAGVSQSPSNKVTEKGKDVELRCDPISGHTALYWYRQSLGQGLEFLIYFQGNSAPDKSGLPSDRFSAERTGGSVSTLTIQRTQQEDSAVYLCASSLQGAGLTNEKLFFGSGTQLSVL.

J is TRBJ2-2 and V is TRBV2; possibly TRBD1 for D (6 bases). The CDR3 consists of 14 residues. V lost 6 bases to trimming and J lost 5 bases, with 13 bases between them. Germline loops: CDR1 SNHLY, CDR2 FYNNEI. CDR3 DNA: TGTGCCAGCAGGGCTAGAGGACAGACCGGGGAGCTGTTTTTT. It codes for CASRARGQTGELFF.